This record covers a single TCR beta chain. Ten or more counts support this clonotype. Its recognized antigen is unknown. No base qualities exist here, and no much larger clone lies one base off it. The data are from a study of T cells after yellow fever vaccination (dated by TCRdb to about 2019). Context from the whole study: The SMART-Seq v4 Ultra Low Input RNA kit was used to prepare libraries from fractions with low cell numbers. To track T-cell clones before and after primary and booster YFV17D yellow fever vaccination, bulk TCR alpha and beta repertoires were sequenced longitudinally. The cohort comprised two healthy male donors, one aged 18 to 30 and one aged 30 to 40 years. Bulk PBMC replicates and cell subsets were isolated from blood drawn at multiple timepoints before and after both primary and secondary immunization. Study-wide findings and limitations: Compared with the primary T-cell response, the secondary T-cell response was faster but weaker, reaching its peak on day 5 rather than on day 15. A small share of clonotypes was detected in both CD4 and CD8 compartments, with the overlap likely arising from convergent recombination. Because only a couple of donors were included in the study, the extent to which the findings can be generalized is limited. After the booster, most of the clones that had expanded following primary vaccination were detected again (around 97% of CD4 and roughly nine tenths of CD8), which suggests that memory was broadly maintained. Computational filtering was required because FACS-sorted repertoires could contain abundant contaminating clonotypes from the bulk population.

TCR cDNA was synthesized by 5'RACE template switching, through which a universal primer site and unique molecular identifiers were introduced. Priming of cDNA synthesis was performed from both the TCR alpha and TCR beta constant segments. Library amplification used two PCR steps, and the second PCR step added sample barcodes and sequencing adapters. Sequencing of the libraries was done on either Illumina HiSeq 2500 (2x100 bp) or NovaSeq (2x150 bp). The original methods were these. Reads were demultiplexed and collapsed into UMI consensus sequences with MIGEC, and V(D)J alignment was performed with MiXCR. Vaccine-responding clonotypes were defined with edgeR using replicate PBMC samples, requiring FDR below 0.01 and a log2 fold change above 5 up to day 15. CD4 or CD8 identity was assigned to each bulk clonotype according to whether the clonotype was present at higher abundance in the sequenced CD4 repertoire or the sequenced CD8 repertoire. Starting from the raw public reads, TCRdb applied fastp trimming at Q25, assembled clones with MiXCR and retained in-frame beta chains. Duplicate CDR3 protein sequences are folded into a single record with the most common DNA and genes. The V and J calls were determined by TCRdb, not by the authors. The sample table holds about 120,000 distinct CDR3 sequences, of which around 6.7% were seen once. The ten largest clones add up to 2.7% of the sample.

Sample treatment or condition, as interpreted from the label and publication: live attenuated yellow fever vaccine strain. PBMCs were isolated from peripheral blood using a standard Ficoll-Paque protocol. Dynabeads CD4 and CD8 positive selection kits were used to isolate the CD4 and CD8 T-cell fractions. RNA was extracted with TriZol from bulk PBMCs, CD4 and CD8 fractions, and dextramer-positive and dextramer-negative fractions. The germline V gene (reference sequence) gives CDR1 as GTSNPN and CDR2 as SVGIG. Deletion took 0 bases off V and 7 bases off J, with a span of 7 bases between the germline ends. The CDR3 holds 13 amino acids from the cysteine to the phenylalanine. The CDR3 DNA has 39 bases and is translated from base 1.

This TCR came from a young man who received the YFV17D yellow fever vaccine. The V and J segments used are TRBV30 and TRBJ1-6; the D gene cannot be named for sure. The sequenced sample was CD4+ T cells sorted from PBMCs, obtained 35 to 50 days after the first yellow fever vaccination. The nucleotides are TGTGCCTGGAGTGTATACGAGAATTCACCCCTCCACTTT. Its protein is CAWSVYENSPLHF.